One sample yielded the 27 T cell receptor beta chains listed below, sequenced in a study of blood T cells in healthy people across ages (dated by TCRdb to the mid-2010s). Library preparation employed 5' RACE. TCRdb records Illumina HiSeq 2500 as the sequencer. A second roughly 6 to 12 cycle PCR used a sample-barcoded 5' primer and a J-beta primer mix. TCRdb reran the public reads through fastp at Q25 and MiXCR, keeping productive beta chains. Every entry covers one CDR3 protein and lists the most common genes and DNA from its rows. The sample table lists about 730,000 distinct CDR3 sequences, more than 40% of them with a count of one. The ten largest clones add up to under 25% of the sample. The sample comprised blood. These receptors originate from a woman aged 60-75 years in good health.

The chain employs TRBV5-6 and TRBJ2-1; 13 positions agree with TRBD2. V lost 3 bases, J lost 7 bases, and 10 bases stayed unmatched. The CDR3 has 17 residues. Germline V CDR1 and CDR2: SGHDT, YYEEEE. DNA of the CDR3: TGTGCCAGCAGCTACCTGGGACTAGCGGGATCAGGGAATGAGCAGTTCTTC. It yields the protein CASSYLGLAGSGNEQFF.

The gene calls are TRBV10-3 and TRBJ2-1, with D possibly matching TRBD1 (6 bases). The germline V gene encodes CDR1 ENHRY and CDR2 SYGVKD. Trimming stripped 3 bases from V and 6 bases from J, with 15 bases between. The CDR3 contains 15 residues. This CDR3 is CAISERAGVPNEQFF. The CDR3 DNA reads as TGTGCCATCAGTGAACGGGCAGGGGTCCCCAATGAGCAGTTCTTC.

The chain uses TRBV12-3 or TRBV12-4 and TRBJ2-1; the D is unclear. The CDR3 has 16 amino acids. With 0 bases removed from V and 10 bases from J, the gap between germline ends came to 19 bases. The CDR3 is CASSLAARRVVGEQFF. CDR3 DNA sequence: TGTGCCAGCAGTTTAGCGGCCCGACGGGTAGTCGGCGAGCAGTTCTTC.

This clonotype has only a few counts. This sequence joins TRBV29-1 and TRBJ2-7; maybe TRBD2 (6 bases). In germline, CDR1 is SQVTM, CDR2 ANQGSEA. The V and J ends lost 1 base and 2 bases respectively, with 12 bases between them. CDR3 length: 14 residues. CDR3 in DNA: TGCAGCGTTGAAGGAGGAGGGTTTCCCTACGAGCAGTACTTC. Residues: CSVEGGGFPYEQYF.

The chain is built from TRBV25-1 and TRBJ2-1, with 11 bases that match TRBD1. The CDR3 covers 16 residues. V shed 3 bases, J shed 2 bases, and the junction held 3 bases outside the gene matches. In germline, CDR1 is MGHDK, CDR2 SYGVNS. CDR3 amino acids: CASSDRGQGAYNEQFF. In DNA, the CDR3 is TGTGCCAGCAGTGATAGGGGACAGGGGGCCTACAATGAGCAGTTCTTC.

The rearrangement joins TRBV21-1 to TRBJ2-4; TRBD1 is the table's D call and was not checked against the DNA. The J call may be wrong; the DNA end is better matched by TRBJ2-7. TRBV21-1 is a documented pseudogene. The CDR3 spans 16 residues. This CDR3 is CASSPRGRELDYEQYF. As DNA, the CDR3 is TGTGCCAGCAGTCCGAGGGGGAGAGAGCTAGACTACGAGCAGTACTTC.

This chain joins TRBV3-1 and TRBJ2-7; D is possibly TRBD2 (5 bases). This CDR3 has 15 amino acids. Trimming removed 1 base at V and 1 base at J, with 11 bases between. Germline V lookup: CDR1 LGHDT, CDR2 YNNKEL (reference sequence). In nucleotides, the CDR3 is TGTGCCAGCAGCCAAGGAAGCGGCGCATCCTACGAGCAGTACTTC. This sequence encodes CASSQGSGASYEQYF.

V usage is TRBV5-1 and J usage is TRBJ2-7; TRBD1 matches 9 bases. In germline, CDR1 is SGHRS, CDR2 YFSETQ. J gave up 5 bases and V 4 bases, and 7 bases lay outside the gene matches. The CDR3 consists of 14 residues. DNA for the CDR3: TGCGCCAGCAGCATAGGGACAGGGCTGAACGAGCAGTACTTC. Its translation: CASSIGTGLNEQYF.

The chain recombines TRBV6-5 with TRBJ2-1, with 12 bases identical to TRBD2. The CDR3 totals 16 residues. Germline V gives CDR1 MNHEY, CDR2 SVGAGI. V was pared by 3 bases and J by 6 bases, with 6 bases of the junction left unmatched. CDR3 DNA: TGTGCCAGCAGTTATTCCCTAGCGGGAGGGATCAATGAGCAGTTCTTC. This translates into CASSYSLAGGINEQFF.

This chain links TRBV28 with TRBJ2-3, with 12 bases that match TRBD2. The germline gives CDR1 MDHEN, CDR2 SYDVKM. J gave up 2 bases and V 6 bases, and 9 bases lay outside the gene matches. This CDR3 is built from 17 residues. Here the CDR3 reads CASSASGGADYTDTQYF. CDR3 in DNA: TGTGCCAGCAGCGCTAGCGGGGGGGCGGACTACACAGATACGCAGTATTTT.

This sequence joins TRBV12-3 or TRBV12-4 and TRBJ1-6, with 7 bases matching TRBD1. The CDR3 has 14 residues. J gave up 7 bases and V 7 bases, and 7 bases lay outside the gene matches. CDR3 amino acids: CASTRTGENSPLHF. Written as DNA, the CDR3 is TGTGCCAGCACCAGGACAGGAGAAAATTCACCCCTCCACTTT.

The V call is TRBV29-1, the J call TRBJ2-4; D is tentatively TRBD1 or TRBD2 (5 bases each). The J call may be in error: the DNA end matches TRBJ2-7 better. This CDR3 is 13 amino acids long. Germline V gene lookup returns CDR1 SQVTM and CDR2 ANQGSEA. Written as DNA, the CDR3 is TGCAGCGTTGAAGAGGGGGTTACCTACGAGCAGTACTTC. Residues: CSVEEGVTYEQYF.

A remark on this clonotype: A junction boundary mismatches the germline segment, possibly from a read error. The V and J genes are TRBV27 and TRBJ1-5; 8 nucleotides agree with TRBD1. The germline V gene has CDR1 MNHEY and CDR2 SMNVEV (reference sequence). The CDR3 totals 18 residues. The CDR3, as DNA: TGTGCCAGCAGCCCCACCGGACAGGGCGTTTATAGCAATCAGTCCCAGCATTTT. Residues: CASSPTGQGVYSNQSQHF.

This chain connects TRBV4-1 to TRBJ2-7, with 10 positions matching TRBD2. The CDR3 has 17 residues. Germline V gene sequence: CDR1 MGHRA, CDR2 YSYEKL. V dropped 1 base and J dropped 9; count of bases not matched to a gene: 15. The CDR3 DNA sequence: TGCGCCAGCAGCCAAGTATTCACTAGCGGGGACTACGAAGGGCAGTACTTC. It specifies CASSQVFTSGDYEGQYF.

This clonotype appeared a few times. CDR3 in amino acids: CASSPNQGLGYEQYF. The CDR3 DNA reads as TGTGCCAGCTCACCGAACCAGGGACTAGGCTACGAGCAGTACTTC. The chain is built from TRBV18 and TRBJ2-5; 8 bases match TRBD2. The end of the DNA is better explained by TRBJ2-7, so the J call may be wrong. Germline V gene data show CDR1 as KGHSH and CDR2 as LQKENI. CDR3 size: 15 residues.

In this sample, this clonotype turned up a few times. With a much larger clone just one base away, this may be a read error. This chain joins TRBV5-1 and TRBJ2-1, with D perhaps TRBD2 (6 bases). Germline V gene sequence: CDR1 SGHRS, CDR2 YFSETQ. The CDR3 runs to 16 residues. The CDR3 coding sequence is TGCGCCAGCAGCCCAGCCCCGGGGGTTTCCTACAATGAGAAGTTCTTC. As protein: CASSPAPGVSYNEKFF.

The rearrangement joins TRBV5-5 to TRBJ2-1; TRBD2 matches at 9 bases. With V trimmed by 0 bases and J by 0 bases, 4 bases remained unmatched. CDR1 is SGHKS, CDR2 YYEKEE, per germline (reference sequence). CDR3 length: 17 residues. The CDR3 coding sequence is TGTGCCAGCAGCTTGGTAGTAGCGGGGGACTCCTACAATGAGCAGTTCTTC. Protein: CASSLVVAGDSYNEQFF.

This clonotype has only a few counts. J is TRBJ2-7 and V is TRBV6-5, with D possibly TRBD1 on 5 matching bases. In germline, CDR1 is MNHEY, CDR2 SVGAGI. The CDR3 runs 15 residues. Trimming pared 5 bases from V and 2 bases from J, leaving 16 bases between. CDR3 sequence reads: CASSKSGLSTYEQYF. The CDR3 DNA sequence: TGTGCCAGCAGTAAATCAGGGTTGTCTACCTACGAGCAGTACTTC.

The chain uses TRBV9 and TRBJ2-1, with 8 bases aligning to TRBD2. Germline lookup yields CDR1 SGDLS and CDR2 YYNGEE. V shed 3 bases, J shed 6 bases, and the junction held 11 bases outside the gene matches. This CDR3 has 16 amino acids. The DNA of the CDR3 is TGTGCCAGCAGCGGGCCAGCGGGGGTACTCGTCAATGAGCAGTTCTTC. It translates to CASSGPAGVLVNEQFF.

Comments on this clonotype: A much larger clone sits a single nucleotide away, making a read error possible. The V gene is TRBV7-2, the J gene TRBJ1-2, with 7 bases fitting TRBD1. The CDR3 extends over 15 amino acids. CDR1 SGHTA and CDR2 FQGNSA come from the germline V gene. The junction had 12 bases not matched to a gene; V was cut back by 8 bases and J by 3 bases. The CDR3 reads CASGPRQGSHYGYTF. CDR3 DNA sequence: TGTGCCAGCGGCCCCCGACAGGGTTCGCACTATGGCTACACCTTC.

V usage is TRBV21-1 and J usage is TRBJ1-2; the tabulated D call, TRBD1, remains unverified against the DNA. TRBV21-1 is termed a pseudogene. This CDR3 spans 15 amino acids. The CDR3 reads CASSGHPGVYYGYTF. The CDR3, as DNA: TGTGCCAGCAGCGGCCACCCGGGTGTATACTATGGCTACACCTTC.

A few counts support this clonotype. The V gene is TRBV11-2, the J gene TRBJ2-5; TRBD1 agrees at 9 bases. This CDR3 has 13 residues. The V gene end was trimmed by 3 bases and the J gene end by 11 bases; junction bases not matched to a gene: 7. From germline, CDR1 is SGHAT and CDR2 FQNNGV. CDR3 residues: CASSFRDRDQQYF. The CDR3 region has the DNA TGTGCCAGCAGCTTCCGGGACAGGGATCAGCAGTACTTC.

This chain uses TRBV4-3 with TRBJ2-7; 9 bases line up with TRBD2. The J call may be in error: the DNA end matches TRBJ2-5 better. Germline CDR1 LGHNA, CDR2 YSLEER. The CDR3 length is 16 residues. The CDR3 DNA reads TGCGCCAGCAGCCAAGTGGGTAGCGGGAGATCAGAGACCCAGTACTTC. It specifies CASSQVGSGRSETQYF.

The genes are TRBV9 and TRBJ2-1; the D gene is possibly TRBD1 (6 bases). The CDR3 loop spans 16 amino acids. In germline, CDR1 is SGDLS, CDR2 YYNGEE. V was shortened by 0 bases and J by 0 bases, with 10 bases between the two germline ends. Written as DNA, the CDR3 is TGTGCCAGCAGCGTAGACGGCAGGGGCTCCTACAATGAGCAGTTCTTC. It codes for CASSVDGRGSYNEQFF. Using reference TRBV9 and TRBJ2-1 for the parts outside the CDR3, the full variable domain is DSGVTQTPKHLITATGQRVTLRCSPRSGDLSVYWYQQSLDQGLQFLIQYYNGEERAKGNILERFSAQQFPDLHSELNLSSLELGDSALYFCASSVDGRGSYNEQFFGPGTRLTVL.

CDR3 sequence: CAALSQGEDNEQYF. The DNA for the CDR3 is TGTGCCGCCCTTTCTCAGGGAGAGGACAATGAGCAGTACTTC. V and J are TRBV28 and TRBJ2-1, with D perhaps TRBD1 or TRBD2 (5 bases each). The J call could be wrong; TRBJ2-7 is a better fit for the DNA end. The CDR3 has 14 residues. Germline V gene data show CDR1 as MDHEN and CDR2 as SYDVKM.

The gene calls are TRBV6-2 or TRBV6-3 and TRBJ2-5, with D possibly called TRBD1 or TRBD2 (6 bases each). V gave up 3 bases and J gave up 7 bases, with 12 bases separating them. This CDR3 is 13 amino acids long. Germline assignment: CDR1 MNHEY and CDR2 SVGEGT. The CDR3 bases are TGTGCCAGCAGTTATTCGGGGGCGCGGACCCAGTACTTC. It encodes CASSYSGARTQYF.

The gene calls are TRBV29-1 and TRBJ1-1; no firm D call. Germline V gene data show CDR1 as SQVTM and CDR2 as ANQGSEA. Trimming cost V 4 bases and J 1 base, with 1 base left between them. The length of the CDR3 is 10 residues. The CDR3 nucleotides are TGCAGCGTTGCGAACACTGAAGCTTTCTTT. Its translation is CSVANTEAFF. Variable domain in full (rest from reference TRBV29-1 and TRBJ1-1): SAVISQKPSRDICQRGTSLTIQCQVDSQVTMMFWYRQQPGQSLTLIATANQGSEATYESGFVIDKFPISRPNLTFSTLTVSNMSPEDSSIYLCSVANTEAFFGQGTRLTVV.